Listed below are T cell receptor beta chains from one sample, sequenced in a study of technical replicates of blood from a handful of donors. The table came from immunoSEQ multiplex PCR; TCRdb's copy has only in-frame clones and leaves some out. The sample carries 9,500 to 15,000 clones, roughly 94% recorded once. Specimen: PBMCs. The receptors shown here come from a human donor in good health. Each CDR3 is given with its conserved first and last residue. A D gene is named only where the DNA matches it firmly. Expanded clones get a size class; other rows say once, few or many, or leave the size out.

size: .
J: TRBJ2-2
V: TRBV5-1
D: .
CDR3: CASSLDSHTGELFF
DNA: TGCGCCAGCAGCTTGGACAGTCACACCGGGGAGCTGTTTTTT

size: .
J: TRBJ2-7
V: TRBV28
D: TRBD1
CDR3: CASTPGWSGQGFHEQYF
DNA: TGTGCCAGCACCCCCGGGTGGTCGGGACAGGGGTTTCACGAGCAGTACTTC

size: .
J: TRBJ2-7
V: TRBV6-5
D: .
CDR3: CASSTYGPGSYEQYF
DNA: TGTGCCAGCAGTACCTATGGCCCGGGATCGTACGAGCAGTACTTC

size: .
J: TRBJ1-2
V: TRBV6-1
D: .
CDR3: CASSETTGRGYGYTF
DNA: TGTGCCAGCAGTGAAACGACAGGTAGAGGCTATGGCTACACCTTC

size: .
J: TRBJ2-6
V: TRBV14
D: .
CDR3: CASSQGSSGANVLTF
DNA: TGTGCCAGCAGCCAAGGTAGCTCTGGGGCCAACGTCCTGACTTTC

size: .
J: TRBJ2-3
V: TRBV5-4
D: .
CDR3: CASSLAGTLLADTQYF
DNA: TGTGCCAGCAGCTTGGCAGGCACACTTTTAGCAGATACGCAGTATTTT

size: .
J: TRBJ1-2
V: TRBV5-1
D: .
CDR3: CASSATLLDYGYTF
DNA: TGCGCCAGCAGCGCGACTCTCCTGGACTATGGCTACACCTTC

size: .
J: TRBJ2-1
V: TRBV27
D: .
CDR3: CASSLSRQYNEQFF
DNA: TGTGCCAGCAGTTTATCGCGACAGTACAATGAGCAGTTCTTC

size: .
J: TRBJ1-1
V: TRBV4-1
D: .
CDR3: CASSPLMRVEGSMNTEAFF
DNA: TGCGCCAGCAGCCCCCTTATGCGGGTCGAGGGTTCCATGAACACTGAAGCTTTCTTT

size: .
J: TRBJ1-3
V: TRBV7-9
D: .
CDR3: CASSRTGTPNSGNTIYF
DNA: TGTGCCAGCAGCCGTACCGGGACACCCAACTCTGGAAACACCATATATTTT

size: few
J: TRBJ1-1
V: TRBV7-8
D: .
CDR3: CASSFVQGSNTEAFF
DNA: TGTGCCAGCAGCTTTGTACAGGGTTCAAACACTGAAGCTTTCTTT

size: .
J: TRBJ2-7
V: TRBV27
D: TRBD2
CDR3: CASSLVAGGSYEQYF
DNA: TGTGCCAGCAGTTTAGTAGCGGGAGGGTCCTACGAGCAGTACTTC

size: .
J: TRBJ2-1
V: TRBV7-2
D: TRBD2
CDR3: CASSPAPLGEGGYNEQFF
DNA: TGTGCCAGCAGCCCCGCCCCCCTGGGGGAGGGCGGATACAATGAGCAGTTCTTC

size: once
J: TRBJ2-5
V: TRBV7-3
D: TRBD1
CDR3: CASSATGTGQETQYF
DNA: TGTGCCAGCAGCGCCACCGGGACAGGGCAGGAGACCCAGTACTTC

size: .
J: TRBJ2-7
V: TRBV18
D: TRBD1
CDR3: CASSPSGQTSDWQYF
DNA: TGTGCCAGCTCACCTTCGGGACAGACATCTGACTGGCAGTACTTC

size: .
J: TRBJ2-5
V: TRBV6-5
D: TRBD2
CDR3: CASSRTSGRWETQYF
DNA: TGTGCCAGCAGTCGGACTAGCGGGAGGTGGGAGACCCAGTACTTC

size: .
J: TRBJ2-1
V: TRBV28
D: .
CDR3: CASSSSSTSVEQFF
DNA: TGTGCCAGCAGTTCCTCCTCTACGAGTGTTGAGCAGTTCTTC

size: .
J: TRBJ2-1
V: TRBV7-6
D: TRBD2
CDR3: CASSLEDDLAGGIDEQFF
DNA: TGTGCCAGCAGCTTAGAAGATGATCTGGCGGGAGGGATCGATGAGCAGTTCTTC

size: .
J: TRBJ1-1
V: TRBV7-9
D: .
CDR3: CASSFVESTEAFF
DNA: TGTGCCAGCAGCTTCGTGGAGAGCACTGAAGCTTTCTTT

size: .
J: TRBJ2-3
V: TRBV30
D: TRBD2
CDR3: CAWSFPRGSAWISTDTQYF
DNA: TGTGCCTGGAGTTTCCCGCGGGGGTCGGCATGGATTAGCACAGATACGCAGTATTTT

size: .
J: TRBJ1-1
V: TRBV15
D: .
CDR3: CATSREEIGQGNTEAFF
DNA: TGTGCCACCAGCAGAGAGGAGATAGGGCAGGGGAACACTGAAGCTTTCTTT

size: .
J: TRBJ1-4
V: TRBV15
D: TRBD1
CDR3: CATSRDLGQGEKLFF
DNA: TGTGCCACCAGCAGAGATCTCGGACAGGGTGAAAAACTGTTTTTT

size: .
J: TRBJ2-3
V: TRBV28
D: .
CDR3: CASSSGGPSTDTQYF
DNA: TGTGCCAGCAGTTCCGGGGGACCTAGCACAGATACGCAGTATTTT

size: .
J: TRBJ2-1
V: TRBV9
D: TRBD2
CDR3: CASSVVGGRANEQFF
DNA: TGTGCCAGCAGCGTAGTAGGTGGGAGGGCGAATGAGCAGTTCTTC

size: .
J: TRBJ2-7
V: TRBV7-2
D: TRBD2
CDR3: CASSQSRGAGVSEQYF
DNA: TGTGCCAGCAGCCAATCCCGTGGAGCGGGAGTCAGTGAGCAGTACTTC

size: .
J: TRBJ2-1
V: TRBV15
D: .
CDR3: CATSRDWGDEQFF
DNA: TGTGCCACCAGCAGAGATTGGGGCGATGAGCAGTTCTTC

size: .
J: TRBJ2-5
V: TRBV10-2
D: .
CDR3: CASSERGRQETQYF
DNA: TGCGCCAGCAGTGAACGCGGTCGTCAAGAGACCCAGTACTTC

size: .
J: TRBJ2-2
V: TRBV4-1
D: .
CDR3: CASSQDREEVPVGTGELFF
DNA: TGCGCCAGCAGCCAAGATAGAGAGGAAGTTCCCGTGGGCACCGGGGAGCTGTTTTTT

size: few
J: TRBJ2-7
V: TRBV2
D: TRBD1
CDR3: CASSTGQGSSEQYF
DNA: TGTGCCAGCAGTACGGGACAGGGGTCCTCCGAGCAGTACTTC

size: .
J: TRBJ2-2
V: TRBV5-1
D: .
CDR3: CAMRGGLNTGELFF
DNA: TGCGCTATGCGGGGAGGACTGAACACCGGGGAGCTGTTTTTT

size: .
J: TRBJ1-1
V: TRBV6-6
D: .
CDR3: CASSYSARSFF
DNA: TGTGCCAGCAGTTACTCGGCGAGGTCTTTCTTT

size: .
J: TRBJ2-3
V: TRBV21-1
D: .
CDR3: CASKVASGQHADTQYF
DNA: TGTGCCAGCAAAGTGGCTAGCGGTCAGCACGCAGATACGCAGTATTTT

size: .
J: TRBJ1-2
V: TRBV2
D: TRBD1
CDR3: CASSAFRQGATYGYTF
DNA: TGTGCCAGCAGTGCCTTCCGACAGGGGGCGACCTATGGCTACACCTTC

size: .
J: TRBJ1-5
V: TRBV6-5
D: .
CDR3: CASSTRQPGQPQHF
DNA: TGTGCCAGCAGCACCAGACAGCCAGGCCAGCCCCAGCATTTT

size: .
J: TRBJ2-3
V: TRBV7-6
D: TRBD2
CDR3: CASSLAPLAGVDTQYF
DNA: TGTGCCAGCAGCTTAGCGCCACTAGCGGGAGTGGATACGCAGTATTTT

size: once
J: TRBJ2-3
V: TRBV4-1
D: TRBD2
CDR3: CASSQDFGRPTDTQYF
DNA: TGCGCCAGCAGCCAAGATTTCGGGAGGCCGACAGATACGCAGTATTTT